The rows below give T cell receptor beta chains drawn from one sample of a study of blood T cell repertoires in COVID-19. Clones were sequenced by immunoSEQ multiplex PCR, and TCRdb holds only the in-frame ones, with some missing. The data hold some 530,000 clones, with approximately 85% observed a single time. Sequences were obtained from peripheral blood. Receptors originate from a human donor in a cohort sampled during active COVID-19. Each CDR3 is given with its conserved first and last residue. A D gene is named only where the DNA matches it firmly. Clone size appears in some rows only: once, few, many, or a class for an expanded clone.

J,D,size,V,DNA,CDR3
TRBJ2-1,TRBD1,.,TRBV25-1,TGTGCCAGCAGTTCAACAGGGGAAGGTTACAATGAGCAGTTCTTC,CASSSTGEGYNEQFF
TRBJ1-5,.,.,TRBV10-3,TGTGCCATCGGCAGGGGAAGCAATCAGCCCCAGCATTTT,CAIGRGSNQPQHF
TRBJ2-2,.,.,TRBV5-1,TGCGCCAGCAGCTCAATGAACGGACTGAACACCGGGGAGCTGTTTTTT,CASSSMNGLNTGELFF
TRBJ2-1,TRBD2,.,TRBV7-7,TGTGCTAGCAGCTTACAACTAGCGGGAGACAATGAGCAGTTCTTC,CASSLQLAGDNEQFF
TRBJ2-5,TRBD2,once,TRBV7-2,TGTGCCAGCAGCCCCCAGCGGGATCCCTCGGAGACCCAGTACTTC,CASSPQRDPSETQYF
TRBJ1-1,.,.,TRBV5-6,TGTGCCAGCAGCCGGTGGGAGACGCCGAACACTGAAGCTTTCTTT,CASSRWETPNTEAFF
TRBJ1-1,TRBD1,few,TRBV19,TGTGCCAGTAGTATGGCAGGGGGGACGGCTGAAGCTTTCTTT,CASSMAGGTAEAFF
TRBJ2-3,.,.,TRBV24-1,TGTGCCACCAGTGTGGACAGATTCACAGATACGCAGTATTTT,CATSVDRFTDTQYF
TRBJ2-1,TRBD2,.,TRBV7-2,TGTGCCAGCAGCTATCAGCGGACTAGCGGGTGGAAGGGAGGGCAGTTCTTC,CASSYQRTSGWKGGQFF
TRBJ2-3,TRBD2,.,TRBV7-3,TGTGCCAGCAGCCCGAGCGGGGGAAGCACAGATACGCAGTATTTT,CASSPSGGSTDTQYF
TRBJ2-7,.,few,TRBV2,TGTGCCAGCAGTGCTGGACTTCGGGGCGAGCAGTACTTC,CASSAGLRGEQYF
TRBJ2-1,TRBD2,.,TRBV19,TGTGCCAGTAGTACCGACTTAGCGGGAGGGTCGGATGAGCAGTTCTTC,CASSTDLAGGSDEQFF
TRBJ1-4,.,once,TRBV11-2,TGTGCCAGCAGCCACGAGGGTGAAAAACTGTTTTTT,CASSHEGEKLFF
TRBJ2-3,.,.,TRBV5-6,TGTGCCAGCAGCTTGGGGCAGGGCTATAGCACAGATACGCAGTATTTT,CASSLGQGYSTDTQYF
TRBJ1-4,TRBD1,.,TRBV4-3,TGCGCCAGCAGCCGCAGATATAAGGGGGCGACGAATGAAAAACTGTTTTTT,CASSRRYKGATNEKLFF
TRBJ1-5,TRBD1,.,TRBV23-1,TGCGCCAGCAGTCAATCGGGACAGGGGTGGGTTCCACGGGCCCAGCATTTT,CASSQSGQGWVPRAQHF
TRBJ2-1,.,.,TRBV9,TGTGCCAGCAGCCCGCTGGGAGGGGGAAACAATGAGCAGTTCTTC,CASSPLGGGNNEQFF
TRBJ2-1,.,.,TRBV13,TGTGCCAGCAGCTCCCACGGGAGCTCCTACAATGAGCAGTTCTTC,CASSSHGSSYNEQFF
TRBJ1-3,.,.,TRBV7-8,TGTGCCAGCAGCACATCGGCGGAGGGCCTCTCCTCTGGAAACACCATATATTTT,CASSTSAEGLSSGNTIYF
TRBJ1-1,.,.,TRBV25-1,TGTGCCAGCAGTGACTATACGGGGGTGAACACTGAAGCTTTCTTT,CASSDYTGVNTEAFF
TRBJ2-5,.,.,TRBV3-1/TRBV3-2,TGTGCCAGCAGCAAAGACAGGACCCAGGGAGAGACCCAGTACTTC,CASSKDRTQGETQYF
TRBJ1-5,TRBD1,.,TRBV28,TGTGCCAGCAGTATCCAGGACAGGGAGAATCAGCCCCAGCATTTT,CASSIQDRENQPQHF
TRBJ1-2,.,.,TRBV28,TGTGCCAGCAGTTTACCACACGCCCCTAACTATGGCTACACCTTC,CASSLPHAPNYGYTF
TRBJ2-1,.,.,TRBV27,TGTGCCAGCAGTTTATCGCGGGACAGTTACAATGAGCAGTTCTTC,CASSLSRDSYNEQFF
TRBJ1-2,.,.,TRBV29-1,TGCAGCGTTGAAGGGACAGCGACTAACTATGGCTACACCTTC,CSVEGTATNYGYTF
TRBJ2-7,TRBD2,.,TRBV19,TGTGCCAGTGGTAGGAGAGCGGGAGCCTACGAGCAGTACTTC,CASGRRAGAYEQYF
TRBJ2-7,TRBD2,.,TRBV18,TGTGCCAGCTCATCAACTCTAGCGGGAGGTCGGGAGCAGTACTTC,CASSSTLAGGREQYF
TRBJ2-7,.,.,TRBV30,TGTGCCTTAATTACAGGGGGGGGCGAGCAGTACTTC,CALITGGGEQYF
TRBJ2-1,TRBD2,.,TRBV28,TGTGCCAGCAGAGAAGAGCGGGAGCCGTTAGAGCAGTTCTTC,CASREEREPLEQFF
TRBJ1-4,TRBD1,.,TRBV7-9,TGTGCCAGCAGCCTCCGGGGGGGACAGTTTAATGAAAAACTGTTTTTT,CASSLRGGQFNEKLFF
TRBJ2-5,.,.,TRBV5-4,TGTGCCAGCAGCTCAACTAGTAAAGAGACCCAGTACTTC,CASSSTSKETQYF
TRBJ2-1,TRBD2,.,TRBV27,TGTGCCAGCAAGGGGCTAGCGGGAGGCAGCTCCTACAATGAGCAGTTCTTC,CASKGLAGGSSYNEQFF
TRBJ2-7,TRBD1,.,TRBV5-5,TGTGCCAGCAGCACAAGGACAGGGGGTGGCGAGCAGTACTTC,CASSTRTGGGEQYF
TRBJ1-5,TRBD1,.,TRBV2,TGTGCCAGCAGTGACCAGGGGGACGGCCAGCCCCAGCATTTT,CASSDQGDGQPQHF
TRBJ2-2,TRBD2,.,TRBV7-9,TGTGCCAGCAGCTCGCAGACTAGCGGGAAGTCTACCGGGGAGCTGTTTTTT,CASSSQTSGKSTGELFF
TRBJ2-7,.,.,TRBV19,TGTGCCAGTAGTACGGACAGAAGGTCCCTCGAGCAGTACTTC,CASSTDRRSLEQYF